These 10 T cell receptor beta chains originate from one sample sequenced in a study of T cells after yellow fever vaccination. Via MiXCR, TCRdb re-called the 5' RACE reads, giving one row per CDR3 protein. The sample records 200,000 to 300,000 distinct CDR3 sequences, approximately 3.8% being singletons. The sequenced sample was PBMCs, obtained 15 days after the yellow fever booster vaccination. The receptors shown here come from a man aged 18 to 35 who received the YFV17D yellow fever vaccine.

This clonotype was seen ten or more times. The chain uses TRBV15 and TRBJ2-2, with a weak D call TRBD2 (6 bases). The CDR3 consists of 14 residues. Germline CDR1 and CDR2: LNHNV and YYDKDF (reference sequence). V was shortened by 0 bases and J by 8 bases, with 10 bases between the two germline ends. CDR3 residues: CATSRDKAGGELFF. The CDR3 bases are TGTGCCACCAGCAGAGATAAAGCGGGTGGGGAGCTGTTTTTT.

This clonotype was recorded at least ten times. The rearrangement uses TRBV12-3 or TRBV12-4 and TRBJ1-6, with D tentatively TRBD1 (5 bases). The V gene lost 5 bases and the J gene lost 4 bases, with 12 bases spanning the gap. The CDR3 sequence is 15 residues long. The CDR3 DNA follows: TGTGCCAGCAGTCTCCGGGGCCCTTATAATTCACCCCTCCACTTT. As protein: CASSLRGPYNSPLHF.

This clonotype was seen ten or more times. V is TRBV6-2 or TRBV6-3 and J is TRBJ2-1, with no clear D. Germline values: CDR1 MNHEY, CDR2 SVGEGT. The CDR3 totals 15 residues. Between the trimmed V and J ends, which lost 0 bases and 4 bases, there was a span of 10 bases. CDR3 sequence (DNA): TGTGCCAGCAGTTACTCGGCGGTGAGGTACAATGAGCAGTTCTTC. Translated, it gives CASSYSAVRYNEQFF.

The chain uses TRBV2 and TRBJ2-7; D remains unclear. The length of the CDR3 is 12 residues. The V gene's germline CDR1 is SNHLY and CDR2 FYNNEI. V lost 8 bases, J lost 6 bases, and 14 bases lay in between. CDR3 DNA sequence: TGTGCCAGCCGGAGCCCTGTGGGCGAGCAGTACTTC. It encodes CASRSPVGEQYF. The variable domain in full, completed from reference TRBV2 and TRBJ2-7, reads EPEVTQTPSHQVTQMGQEVILRCVPISNHLYFYWYRQILGQKVEFLVSFYNNEISEKSEIFDDQFSVERPDGSNFTLKIRSTKLEDSAMYFCASRSPVGEQYFGPGTRLTVT.

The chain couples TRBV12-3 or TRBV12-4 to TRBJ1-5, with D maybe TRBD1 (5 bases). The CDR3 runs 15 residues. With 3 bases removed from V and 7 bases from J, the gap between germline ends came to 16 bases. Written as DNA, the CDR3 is TGTGCCAGCAGTTTGTATCAGGGTTCGGTGCAGCCCCAGCATTTT. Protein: CASSLYQGSVQPQHF.

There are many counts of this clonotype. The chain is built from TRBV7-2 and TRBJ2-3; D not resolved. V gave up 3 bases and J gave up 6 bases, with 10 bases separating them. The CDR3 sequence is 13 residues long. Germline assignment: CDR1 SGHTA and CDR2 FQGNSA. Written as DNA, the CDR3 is TGTGCCAGCAGCTTTTCTCTAGGCGATACGCAGTATTTT. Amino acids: CASSFSLGDTQYF.

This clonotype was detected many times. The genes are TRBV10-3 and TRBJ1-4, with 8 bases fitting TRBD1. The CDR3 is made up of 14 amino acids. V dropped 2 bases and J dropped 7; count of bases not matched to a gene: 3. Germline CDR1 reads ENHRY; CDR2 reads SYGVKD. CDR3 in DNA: TGTGCCATCAGTGAGGGACAGGGACGTGAAAAACTGTTTTTT. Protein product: CAISEGQGREKLFF.

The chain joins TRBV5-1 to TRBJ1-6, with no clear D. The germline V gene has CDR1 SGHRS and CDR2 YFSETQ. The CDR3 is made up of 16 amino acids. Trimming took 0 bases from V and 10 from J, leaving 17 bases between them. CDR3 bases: TGCGCCAGCAGCTTGGACGGCAGTTCTCTCGGATCACCCCTCCACTTT. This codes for CASSLDGSSLGSPLHF. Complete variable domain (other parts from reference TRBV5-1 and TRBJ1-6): KAGVTQTPRYLIKTRGQQVTLSCSPISGHRSVSWYQQTPGQGLQFLFEYFSETQRNKGNFPGRFSGRQFSNSRSEMNVSTLELGDSALYLCASSLDGSSLGSPLHFGNGTRLTVT.

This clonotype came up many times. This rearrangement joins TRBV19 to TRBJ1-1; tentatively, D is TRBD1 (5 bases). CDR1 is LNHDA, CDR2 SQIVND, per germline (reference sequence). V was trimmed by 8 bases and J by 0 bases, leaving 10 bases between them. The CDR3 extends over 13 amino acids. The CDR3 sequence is CASSGTMNTEAFF. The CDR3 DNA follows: TGTGCCAGTTCGGGGACCATGAACACTGAAGCTTTCTTT.

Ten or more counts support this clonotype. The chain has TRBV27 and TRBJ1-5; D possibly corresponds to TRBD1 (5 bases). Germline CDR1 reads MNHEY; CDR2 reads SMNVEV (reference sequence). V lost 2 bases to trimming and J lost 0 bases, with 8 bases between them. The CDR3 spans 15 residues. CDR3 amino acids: CASSLGTYSNQPQHF. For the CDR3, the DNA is TGTGCCAGCAGTTTAGGGACGTATAGCAATCAGCCCCAGCATTTT.